The entry below gives a single TCR beta chain sequence along with its context. Antigen unknown. Combining a sample-barcoded 5' primer with a J-beta primer mix, a second PCR ran for 7 to 11 cycles. A tag from a template-switch adaptor with 12 random nucleotides marked each cDNA molecule. Via MiXCR, TCRdb re-called the 5' RACE reads, giving one row per CDR3 protein. The sample yields fewer than 800,000 distinct CDR3 sequences, about half seen once. This record comes from a study of blood T cells in healthy people across ages. Drawn from each donor were 7.5 to 10 milliliters of peripheral blood. PBMCs, at least 6 million per sample, were isolated. This CDR3 has 12 residues. V was shortened by 1 base and J by 6 bases, with 4 bases between the two germline ends. Germline lookup yields CDR1 DFQATT and CDR2 SNEGSKA (reference sequence). Study observations and caveats: The recorded TCR beta diversity per million T cells decreased in a roughly linear manner with age.

The rearrangement joins TRBV20-1 to TRBJ1-6; D is uncertain. Sequenced sample: blood. The receptor comes from a woman aged 55-70 years in good health. The CDR3 loop reads CSARGGNSPLHF. The CDR3 DNA follows: TGCAGTGCTAGAGGGGGTAATTCACCCCTCCACTTT.